Listed below are T cell receptor beta chains from one sample, sequenced in a study of identical twins. In TCRdb, the 5' RACE reads were re-called with MiXCR into one record per CDR3 protein. The sample carries 450,000 to 600,000 distinct CDR3 sequences, under 25% recorded once. The sample also formed part of further work on yellow fever vaccine responses in identical twins.

Specimen: CD4+ T cells sorted from blood. These TCRs come from a woman aged 18-29 years in good health. The CDR3 runs from the conserved cysteine through the conserved F or W. The D gene is left open where the match is weak. Only part of the rows carry a size: once, few, many, or a class if the clone is expanded.

j_call	d_call	v_call	clone_size	cdr3_aa	cdr3_nt
TRBJ2-7	TRBD1	TRBV3-1	once	CASSLGTGGGEQYF	TGTGCCAGCAGCCTGGGAACAGGGGGAGGCGAGCAGTACTTC
TRBJ2-3	-	TRBV12-3/TRBV12-4	-	CASSFFRQGTDTQYF	TGTGCCAGCAGTTTTTTTCGACAGGGCACAGATACGCAGTATTTT
TRBJ1-4	-	TRBV10-2	-	CASSESLGYKGTNEKLFF	TGCGCCAGCAGTGAGTCGTTGGGGTATAAGGGAACTAATGAAAAACTGTTTTTT
TRBJ2-3	-	TRBV20-1	-	CSARIDTQYF	TGCAGCGCAAGGATCGATACGCAGTATTTT
TRBJ2-2	-	TRBV10-3	-	CAISGTPNTGELFF	TGTGCCATCAGTGGGACTCCAAACACCGGGGAGCTGTTTTTT
TRBJ2-3	TRBD2	TRBV5-1	-	CASSLSGRAEDTQYF	TGCGCCAGCAGCTTGAGCGGGAGGGCCGAAGATACGCAGTATTTT
TRBJ2-6	TRBD1	TRBV28	few	CASRTGGNSGANVLTF	TGTGCCAGCAGGACAGGGGGGAACTCTGGGGCCAACGTCCTGACTTTC
TRBJ1-3	TRBD1	TRBV9	-	CASSPEGQASGNTIYF	TGTGCCAGCAGCCCCGAGGGACAGGCCTCTGGAAACACCATATATTTT
TRBJ2-4	-	TRBV5-6	-	CASSSHLAKNIQYF	TGTGCCAGCAGCTCACACTTAGCCAAAAACATTCAGTACTTC
TRBJ2-2	TRBD2	TRBV12-3/TRBV12-4	-	CASSLGTSGRYGELFF	TGTGCCAGCAGTTTAGGGACTAGCGGGCGCTACGGGGAGCTGTTTTTT
TRBJ2-1	TRBD1	TRBV19	few	CASSTLRTGGNEQFF	TGTGCCAGTAGTACTCTCCGGACAGGGGGCAATGAGCAGTTCTTC
TRBJ1-1	-	TRBV12-5	-	CASGLPGNTEAFF	TGTGCTAGTGGTCTCCCAGGGAACACTGAAGCTTTCTTT
TRBJ2-1	TRBD2	TRBV7-6	few	CASSLEREGEQFF	TGTGCCAGCAGCTTAGAACGGGAGGGTGAGCAGTTCTTC
TRBJ2-7	-	TRBV5-1	-	CASSLEAASGEQYF	TGCGCCAGCAGCTTGGAGGCTGCCAGTGGCGAGCAGTACTTC
TRBJ2-3	TRBD1	TRBV25-1	few	CASSDDRGRPDTQYF	TGTGCCAGCAGTGACGACAGGGGGCGCCCCGATACGCAGTATTTT
TRBJ2-2	TRBD2	TRBV29-1	-	CSVQHSGGPTGELFF	TGCAGCGTCCAACACAGCGGGGGCCCTACCGGGGAGCTGTTTTTT
TRBJ1-2	TRBD1	TRBV10-3	few	CAIGGQGGGYTF	TGTGCCATCGGTGGACAGGGAGGGGGCTACACCTTC
TRBJ2-2	-	TRBV19	once	CASSLGLIVNTGELFF	TGTGCCAGTAGTTTAGGACTAATCGTTAACACCGGGGAGCTGTTTTTT
TRBJ2-1	-	TRBV7-9	-	CASSRQDGGEQFF	TGTGCCAGCAGCCGACAGGACGGGGGAGAGCAGTTCTTC
TRBJ2-5	TRBD2	TRBV7-3	-	CASSKSGSETQYF	TGTGCCAGCAGCAAAAGCGGGAGCGAGACCCAGTACTTC
TRBJ1-6	-	TRBV27	-	CATRDAASPLHF	TGTGCCACCAGGGATGCAGCTTCACCCCTCCACTTT
TRBJ2-5	-	TRBV20-1	-	CSARAPGETQYF	TGCAGTGCTAGAGCCCCTGGAGAGACCCAGTACTTC
TRBJ2-7	TRBD2	TRBV18	-	CASSPPLKGGEQYF	TGTGCCAGCTCACCACCGCTTAAGGGAGGGGAGCAGTACTTC
TRBJ1-2	-	TRBV12-3/TRBV12-4	few	CASSFSPGYGYTF	TGTGCCAGCAGTTTTTCCCCAGGGTATGGCTACACCTTC
TRBJ2-3	-	TRBV6-2/TRBV6-3	few	CASSYGVDADTQYF	TGTGCCAGCAGTTACGGGGTAGATGCAGATACGCAGTATTTT
TRBJ2-4	-	TRBV6-1	once	CASSEPLAKNIQYF	TGTGCCAGCAGTGAACCTTTAGCCAAAAACATTCAGTACTTC
TRBJ2-1	-	TRBV24-1	-	CATSARSSYNEQFF	TGTGCCACCAGTGCCCGGAGCTCCTACAATGAGCAGTTCTTC
TRBJ2-1	-	TRBV11-2	few	CASSPPGPWSYGQFF	TGTGCCAGCAGCCCACCGGGACCCTGGTCGTACGGGCAGTTCTTC
TRBJ2-1	-	TRBV4-1	few	CASSQDQGGRPYNEQFF	TGCGCCAGCAGCCAAGATCAAGGGGGTCGCCCCTACAATGAGCAGTTCTTC
TRBJ2-3	-	TRBV27	-	CASRPTSTTDTQYF	TGTGCCAGCAGACCAACTAGTACGACAGATACGCAGTATTTT
TRBJ2-3	-	TRBV29-1	few	CSAVGTDTQYF	TGCAGCGCCGTGGGAACAGATACGCAGTATTTT
TRBJ2-3	TRBD2	TRBV5-1	-	CASSLGAGGPTDTQYF	TGCGCCAGCAGCTTGGGAGCGGGAGGGCCGACAGATACGCAGTATTTT
TRBJ1-4	-	TRBV7-9	many	CASSFLSGRREKLFF	TGTGCCAGCAGCTTTCTGTCAGGGCGGAGAGAAAAACTGTTTTTT
TRBJ2-5	TRBD2	TRBV7-7	few	CASSKGLAGLQETQYF	TGTGCCAGCAGCAAAGGACTAGCGGGACTCCAAGAGACCCAGTACTTC
TRBJ2-1	-	TRBV7-9	few	CASSHPRNEQFF	TGTGCCAGCAGCCACCCGAGGAATGAGCAGTTCTTC
TRBJ2-1	-	TRBV19	-	CAGSIGGLTYNEQFF	TGTGCCGGTAGTATAGGGGGACTTACCTACAATGAGCAGTTCTTC
TRBJ2-6	TRBD1	TRBV3-1	-	CASSDGTGGPLTF	TGTGCCAGCAGCGACGGGACAGGGGGTCCCCTGACTTTC
TRBJ2-5	TRBD2	TRBV5-1	-	CASSLDGSGRLETQYF	TGCGCCAGCAGCTTGGATGGTAGCGGGCGGTTAGAGACCCAGTACTTC
TRBJ2-4	TRBD2	TRBV6-6	few	CASRSGGANIQYF	TGTGCCAGCAGAAGCGGGGGGGCAAACATTCAGTACTTC
TRBJ1-2	-	TRBV4-2	few	CASSQVVGSPNYGYTF	TGTGCCAGCAGCCAGGTAGTTGGATCGCCGAACTATGGCTACACCTTC
TRBJ2-1	TRBD2	TRBV10-3	few	CAISESSGRSDEQFF	TGTGCCATCAGTGAGTCTAGCGGGAGGAGCGATGAGCAGTTCTTC
TRBJ2-7	TRBD1	TRBV28	-	CASSRRGTADYEQYF	TGTGCCAGCAGTCGCAGAGGGACAGCTGACTACGAGCAGTACTTC
TRBJ2-1	-	TRBV5-1	few	CASSIRDDNEQFF	TGCGCCAGCAGCATCCGGGACGACAATGAGCAGTTCTTC
TRBJ1-6	-	TRBV27	-	CASTPYRGRSSPLHF	TGTGCCAGCACCCCATATAGAGGGAGGAGTTCACCCCTCCACTTT
TRBJ2-5	-	TRBV3-1	-	CASSQVPDRQETQYF	TGTGCCAGCAGCCAAGTACCAGACAGACAAGAGACCCAGTACTTC